The 27 T cell receptor beta chains given below trace back to one sample, sequenced in a study of T cell responses to AZD1222 COVID-19 vaccine. The assay was immunoSEQ multiplex PCR, and TCRdb's table has in-frame clones only and misses some. The sample includes roughly 100,000 clones, roughly nine tenths of them seen just once. Sequencing was performed on peripheral blood, taken on day 0 of AZD1222 vaccination. The receptors originated from an adult in good health.

The chain joins TRBV28 to TRBJ1-5, with 9 positions matching TRBD1. V dropped 6 bases and J dropped 4; count of bases not matched to a gene: 7. The length of the CDR3 is 15 residues. Germline V CDR1 and CDR2: MDHEN, SYDVKM. The CDR3 loop is CASSTGGAGNQPQHF. As DNA, the CDR3 is TGTGCCAGCAGCACAGGGGGCGCAGGGAATCAGCCCCAGCATTTT.

The chain links TRBV29-1 to TRBJ2-5, with TRBD1 as a possible D gene (5 bases). The CDR3 totals 11 residues. CDR1 and CDR2 from the germline V gene are SQVTM and ANQGSEA. V gave up 5 bases and J gave up 5 bases, with 9 bases separating them. CDR3 sequence (DNA): TGCAGCGTTAGGGGTTATGAGACCCAGTACTTC. It is translated as CSVRGYETQYF.

This clone was counted many times. The chain couples TRBV18 to TRBJ2-3; the match to TRBD2 covers 9 bases. Germline V gives CDR1 KGHSH, CDR2 LQKENI. V lost 6 bases, J lost 1 base, and 5 bases stayed unmatched. There are 15 residues in the CDR3. This chain's CDR3 is CASSLRTSGTDTQYF. The CDR3 DNA sequence: TGTGCCAGCTCCCTTAGGACTAGCGGCACAGATACGCAGTATTTT.

The chain carries TRBV6-1 and TRBJ2-5, with 7 nucleotides matching TRBD2. Trimming removed 0 bases from V and 2 bases from J; junction bases left unmatched: 6. The CDR3 sequence is 16 residues long. Germline CDR1 and CDR2: MNHNS and SASEGT. The CDR3 nucleotides are TGTGCCAGCAGTGAAGCAACCAGCGGGATTCAAGAGACCCAGTACTTC. Its protein is CASSEATSGIQETQYF.

The chain joins TRBV28 to TRBJ2-7; unclear D gene. Germline CDR1 MDHEN, CDR2 SYDVKM. The V and J ends lost 5 bases and 2 bases respectively, with 22 bases between them. This CDR3 is built from 17 residues. The CDR3 protein is CASSDLGRAPETYEQYF. The CDR3 DNA sequence: TGTGCCAGCAGTGACTTAGGACGTGCCCCGGAGACCTACGAGCAGTACTTC. The entire variable domain, with the rest obtained from reference TRBV28 and TRBJ2-7, is as follows: DVKVTQSSRYLVKRTGEKVFLECVQDMDHENMFWYRQDPGLGLRLIYFSYDVKMKEKGDIPEGYSVSREKKERFSLILESASTNQTSMYLCASSDLGRAPETYEQYFGPGTRLTVT.

The chain employs TRBV4-3 and TRBJ2-1; possibly TRBD2 for D (7 bases). Germline V gene sequence: CDR1 LGHNA, CDR2 YSLEER. V was cut by 0 bases and J by 5 bases, with 14 bases left in between. This CDR3 has 16 amino acids. CDR3 residues: CASSQDLWGGDNEQFF. The CDR3 coding sequence is TGCGCCAGCAGCCAAGATTTATGGGGGGGCGACAATGAGCAGTTCTTC.

The chain combines TRBV5-4 with TRBJ1-4; D is possibly TRBD1 (5 bases). The CDR3 contains 15 residues. V lost 0 bases to trimming and J lost 7 bases, with 13 bases between them. CDR1 and CDR2 from the germline V gene are SGHNT and YYREEE (reference sequence). CDR3 protein: CASSLVGDPGEKLFF. CDR3 sequence (DNA): TGTGCCAGCAGCTTGGTGGGGGATCCGGGTGAAAAACTGTTTTTT.

The gene calls are TRBV6-4 and TRBJ2-5; the match to TRBD1 covers 11 bases. The V gene's germline CDR1 is MRHNA and CDR2 SNTAGT. The CDR3 loop spans 16 amino acids. Trimming cost V 7 bases and J 5 bases; bases outside gene matches: 12. This CDR3 is CASNQKDRGLVETQYF. The CDR3 DNA reads TGTGCCAGCAACCAAAAGGACAGGGGGCTTGTGGAGACCCAGTACTTC.

This chain joins TRBV29-1 and TRBJ2-1; D gene ambiguous. The CDR3 is made up of 12 amino acids. The V and J ends lost 7 bases and 7 bases respectively, with 14 bases between them. Germline-derived CDR1 and CDR2 are SQVTM and ANQGSEA. The CDR3 is CSATALWNEQFF. Written as DNA, the CDR3 is TGCAGCGCCACGGCCTTATGGAATGAGCAGTTCTTC.

This chain joins TRBV2 and TRBJ1-2, with TRBD1 identical over 8 bases. This CDR3 has 13 residues. Per germline, CDR1 SNHLY and CDR2 FYNNEI. V lost 4 bases and J lost 6; bases outside the gene matches: 4. The CDR3 coding sequence is TGTGCCAGCAGTGGGGCAGGGGGCAATGGCTACACCTTC. Translating it yields CASSGAGGNGYTF. The complete variable domain, with remaining parts taken from reference TRBV2 and TRBJ1-2, reads EPEVTQTPSHQVTQMGQEVILRCVPISNHLYFYWYRQILGQKVEFLVSFYNNEISEKSEIFDDQFSVERPDGSNFTLKIRSTKLEDSAMYFCASSGAGGNGYTFGSGTRLTVV.

This clone showed up just once. This CDR3 reads CASSFGQRTSTDTQYF. CDR3 coding DNA: TGTGCCAGCAGCTTCGGTCAGCGGACTAGCACAGATACGCAGTATTTT. This chain links TRBV7-2 with TRBJ2-3, with a possible D match to TRBD2 (5 bases). This CDR3 comprises 16 residues. The V end was cut by 3 bases, the J end by 0 bases, with 13 bases between. Germline V gene data show CDR1 as SGHTA and CDR2 as FQGNSA.

The CDR3 DNA follows: TGTGCCAGCAGCCAACAGGGATCGAACACCGGGGAGCTGTTTTTT. Residues: CASSQQGSNTGELFF. V gene TRBV3-1 (or the pseudogene TRBV3-2) combines with J gene TRBJ2-2; possibly TRBD1 for D (5 bases). Germline V CDR1 and CDR2: LGHDT, YNNKEL (reference sequence). This CDR3 has 15 amino acids. Between the trimmed V and J ends, which lost 2 bases and 0 bases, there was a span of 7 bases.

The rearrangement uses TRBV7-9 and TRBJ2-7; 10 bases map to TRBD2. CDR3 length: 13 residues. V gave up 8 bases and J gave up 0 bases; unmatched junction bases: 1. The germline V gene encodes CDR1 SEHNR and CDR2 FQNEAQ (reference sequence). The CDR3 protein is CASGLAVSYEQYF. The CDR3, as DNA: TGTGCCAGCGGACTAGCGGTCTCCTACGAGCAGTACTTC.

The chain couples TRBV24-1 to TRBJ2-7; possibly TRBD1 for D (5 bases). The CDR3 extends over 15 amino acids. Germline lookup yields CDR1 KGHDR and CDR2 SFDVKD. With 3 bases removed from V and 2 bases from J, the gap between germline ends came to 13 bases. The CDR3 nucleotides read TGTGCCACCAGTGATCGACAGTCAGCTCCCTACGAGCAGTACTTC. Translating gives CATSDRQSAPYEQYF.

V and J are TRBV4-2 and TRBJ2-1; tentatively, D is TRBD2 (5 bases). Germline-derived CDR1 and CDR2 are LGHNA and YNFKEQ. The CDR3 has 15 residues. The germline V and J ends were trimmed by 1 base and 4 bases, with 11 bases remaining between them. DNA for the CDR3: TGTGCCAGCAGCCAAGGAGGAGCGGATTACAATGAGCAGTTCTTC. Protein product: CASSQGGADYNEQFF.

This clone came up a few times. The chain employs TRBV28 and TRBJ1-5, with D possibly matching TRBD1 (5 bases). This CDR3 comprises 14 residues. The V gene's germline CDR1 is MDHEN and CDR2 SYDVKM. Trimming took off 3 bases at V and 11 bases at J, with 17 bases between the two ends. CDR3 residues: CASSLPRDLRTQHF. The CDR3 DNA is TGTGCCAGCAGTTTGCCCAGGGACCTTAGGACCCAGCATTTT.

V and J are TRBV19 and TRBJ2-5; D not certain. The ends were cut back, 5 bases at V and 1 base at J, with 8 bases in the middle. CDR1 and CDR2 from the germline V gene are LNHDA and SQIVND (reference sequence). The CDR3 covers 13 residues. CDR3 loop: CASSWAGQETQYF. CDR3 in DNA: TGTGCCAGTAGTTGGGCAGGCCAAGAGACCCAGTACTTC.

The chain links TRBV12-3 or TRBV12-4 to TRBJ1-4; tentatively, D is TRBD1 (5 bases). The CDR3 runs to 13 residues. Trimming stripped 2 bases from V and 7 bases from J, with 8 bases between. The DNA of the CDR3 is TGTGCCAGCAGTTTACAGGGCGGTGAAAAACTGTTTTTT. This translates into CASSLQGGEKLFF.

This clone has just one count. The chain links TRBV7-2 to TRBJ1-4, with D uncertain. The V gene lost 3 bases and the J gene lost 5 bases, with 7 bases spanning the gap. Germline V CDR1 and CDR2: SGHTA, FQGNSA. The CDR3 consists of 13 residues. The CDR3 here is CASSLGANEKLFF. As DNA, the CDR3 is TGTGCCAGCAGCTTGGGAGCGAATGAAAAACTGTTTTTT.

This chain connects TRBV2 to TRBJ2-4; the match to TRBD2 covers 7 bases. There are 16 residues in the CDR3. Unmatched junction bases numbered 16, after V lost 6 bases and J lost 8 bases. Germline values: CDR1 SNHLY, CDR2 FYNNEI. In DNA form, the CDR3 reads TGTGCCAGCAGCGACCCAAGGGGAGATGGGGGGGACATTCAGTACTTC. This sequence encodes CASSDPRGDGGDIQYF.

V usage is TRBV4-3 and J usage is TRBJ1-2; unclear D gene. The ends were cut back, 0 bases at V and 4 bases at J, with 6 bases in the middle. There are 13 residues in the CDR3. Per the germline V gene, CDR1 is LGHNA and CDR2 is YSLEER. In nucleotides, the CDR3 is TGCGCCAGCAGCCAAGACAGAAGCTATGGCTACACCTTC. Protein product: CASSQDRSYGYTF.

This clone was recorded once. The genes are TRBV6-1 and TRBJ2-1; the D gene is possibly TRBD2 (5 bases). The V gene lost 2 bases and the J gene lost 9 bases, with 14 bases spanning the gap. The CDR3 is 14 amino acids. Germline V gives CDR1 MNHNS, CDR2 SASEGT. The CDR3 DNA sequence: TGTGCCAGCAGTGAAATAGGACGCGAGGGTGAGCAGTTCTTC. Protein: CASSEIGREGEQFF.

V and J are TRBV7-8 and TRBJ2-7; the D gene is possibly TRBD2 (5 bases). The CDR3 is made up of 14 amino acids. The V end lost 1 base, the J end lost 6 bases, and 13 bases lay between the germline ends. Germline V lookup: CDR1 SGHVS, CDR2 FQNEAQ. CDR3 coding DNA: TGTGCCAGCAGCTTAGTGACTAAACCGCGCGAGCAGTACTTC. Translating gives CASSLVTKPREQYF.

The CDR3 spells CASSQAGTGYAGELFF. The CDR3 DNA sequence: TGCGCCAGCAGCCAGGCCGGGACAGGGTACGCCGGGGAGCTGTTTTTT. This chain uses TRBV4-1 with TRBJ2-2; 9 bases line up with TRBD1. The CDR3 totals 16 residues. Germline assignment: CDR1 MGHRA and CDR2 YSYEKL. J was trimmed by 6 bases and V by 3 bases; bases with no gene match: 8.

A remark on this clone: Other DNA sequences of this sample code for an identical CDR3. The J gene is TRBJ1-5, the V gene TRBV5-4, with a weak D call TRBD1 (6 bases). Trimming took off 1 base at V and 2 bases at J, with 7 bases between the two ends. The CDR3 loop spans 14 amino acids. Per germline, CDR1 SGHNT and CDR2 YYREEE (reference sequence). DNA of the CDR3: TGTGCCAGCAGCTTGTCAGGGGGCAATCAGCCCCAGCATTTT. Translating it yields CASSLSGGNQPQHF.

The chain joins TRBV5-1 to TRBJ1-5; TRBD1 matches 7 bases. Trimming at V came to 0 bases and at J to 7 bases, leaving 4 bases not matched to a gene. The CDR3 contains 14 residues. Germline CDR1 and CDR2: SGHRS and YFSETQ. CDR3 sequence: CASSLEGGRQPQHF. Written as DNA, the CDR3 is TGCGCCAGCAGCTTGGAAGGGGGCCGGCAGCCCCAGCATTTT.

The chain combines TRBV5-1 with TRBJ2-5, with D unclear. In germline, CDR1 is SGHRS, CDR2 YFSETQ. This CDR3 has 16 amino acids. V lost 2 bases, J lost 2 bases, and 16 bases lay in between. The CDR3 protein is CASSLTASRSQETQYF. CDR3 nucleotide sequence: TGCGCCAGCAGCTTAACCGCAAGCAGATCACAAGAGACCCAGTACTTC.